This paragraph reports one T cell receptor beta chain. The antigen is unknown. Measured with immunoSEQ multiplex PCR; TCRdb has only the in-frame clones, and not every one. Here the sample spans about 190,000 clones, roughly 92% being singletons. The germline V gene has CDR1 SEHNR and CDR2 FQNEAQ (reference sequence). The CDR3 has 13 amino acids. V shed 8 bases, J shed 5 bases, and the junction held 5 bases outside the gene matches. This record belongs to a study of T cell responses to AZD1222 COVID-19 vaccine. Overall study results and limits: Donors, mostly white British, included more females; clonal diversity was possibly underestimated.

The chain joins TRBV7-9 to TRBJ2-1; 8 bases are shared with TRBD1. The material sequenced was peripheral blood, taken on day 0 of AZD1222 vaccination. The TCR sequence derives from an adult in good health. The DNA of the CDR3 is TGTGCCAGCGGAGGACAGGGAGACAATGAGCAGTTCTTC. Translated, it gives CASGGQGDNEQFF.